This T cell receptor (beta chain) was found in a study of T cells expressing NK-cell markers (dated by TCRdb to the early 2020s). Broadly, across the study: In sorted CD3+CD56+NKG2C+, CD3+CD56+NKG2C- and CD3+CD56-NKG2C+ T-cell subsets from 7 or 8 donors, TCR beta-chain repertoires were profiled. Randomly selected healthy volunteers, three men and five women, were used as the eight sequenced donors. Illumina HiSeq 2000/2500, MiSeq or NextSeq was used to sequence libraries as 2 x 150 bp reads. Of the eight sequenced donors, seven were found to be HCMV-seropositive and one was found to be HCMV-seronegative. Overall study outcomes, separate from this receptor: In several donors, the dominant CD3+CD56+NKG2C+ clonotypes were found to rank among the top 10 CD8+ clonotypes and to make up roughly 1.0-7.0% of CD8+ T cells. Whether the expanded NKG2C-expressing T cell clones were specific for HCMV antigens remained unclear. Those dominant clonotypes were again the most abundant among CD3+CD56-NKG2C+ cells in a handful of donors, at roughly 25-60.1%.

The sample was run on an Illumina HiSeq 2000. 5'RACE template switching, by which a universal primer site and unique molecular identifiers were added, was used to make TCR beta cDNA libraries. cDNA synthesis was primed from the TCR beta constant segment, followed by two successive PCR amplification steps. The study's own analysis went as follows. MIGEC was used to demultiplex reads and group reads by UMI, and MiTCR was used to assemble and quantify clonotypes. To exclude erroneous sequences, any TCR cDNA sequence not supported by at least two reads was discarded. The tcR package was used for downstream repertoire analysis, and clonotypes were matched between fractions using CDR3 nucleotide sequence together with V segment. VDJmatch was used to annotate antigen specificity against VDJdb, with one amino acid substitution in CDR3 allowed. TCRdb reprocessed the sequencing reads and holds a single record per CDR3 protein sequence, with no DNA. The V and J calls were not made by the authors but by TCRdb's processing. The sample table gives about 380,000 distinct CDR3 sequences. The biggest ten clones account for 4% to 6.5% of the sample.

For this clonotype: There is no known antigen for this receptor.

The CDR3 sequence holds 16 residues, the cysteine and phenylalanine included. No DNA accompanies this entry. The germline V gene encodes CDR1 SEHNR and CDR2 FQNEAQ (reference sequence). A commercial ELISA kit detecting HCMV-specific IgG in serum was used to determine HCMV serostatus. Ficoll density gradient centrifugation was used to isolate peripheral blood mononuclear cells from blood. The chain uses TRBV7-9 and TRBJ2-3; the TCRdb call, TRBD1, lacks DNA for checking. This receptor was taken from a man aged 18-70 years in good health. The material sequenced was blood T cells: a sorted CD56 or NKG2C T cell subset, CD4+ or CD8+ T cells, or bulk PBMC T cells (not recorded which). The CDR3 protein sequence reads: CASSLRDTPSTDTQYF.